The present T cell receptor beta chain was sequenced within a study of blood T cell repertoires in COVID-19. At the level of the study: The samples span acute and convalescent COVID-19 from the United States, Italy and Spain.

As handled by the study authors: Estimation of nucleated cell counts was performed using reference gene primer amplification. Measured with immunoSEQ multiplex PCR; TCRdb has only the in-frame clones, and not every one. That table supplies the V and J calls and clone size; D and trimming were determined from the DNA. Of under 200,000 clones in the sample, about 74% were seen once. This CDR3 has 14 amino acids. J was trimmed by 5 bases and V by 3 bases; bases with no gene match: 0. In germline, CDR1 is SGDLS, CDR2 YYNGEE. The genes are TRBV9 and TRBJ1-6; TRBD1 aligns across 9 bases. This receptor was identified in a man between 60 and 75 years old with acute or convalescent COVID-19. Material for sequencing was peripheral blood. As DNA, the CDR3 is TGTGCCAGCAGCGGACAGGGGGATAATTCACCCCTCCACTTT. It yields the protein CASSGQGDNSPLHF.